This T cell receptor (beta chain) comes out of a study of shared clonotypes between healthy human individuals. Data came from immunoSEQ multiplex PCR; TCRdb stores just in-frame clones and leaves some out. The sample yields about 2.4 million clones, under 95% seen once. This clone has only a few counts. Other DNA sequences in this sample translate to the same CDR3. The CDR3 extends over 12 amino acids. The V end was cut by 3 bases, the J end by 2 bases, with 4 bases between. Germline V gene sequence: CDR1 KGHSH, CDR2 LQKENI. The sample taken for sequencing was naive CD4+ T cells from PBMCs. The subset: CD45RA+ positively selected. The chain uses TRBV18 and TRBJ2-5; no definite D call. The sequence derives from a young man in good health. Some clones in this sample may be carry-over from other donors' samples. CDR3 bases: TGTGCCAGCTCACCCAATCAAGAGACCCAGTACTTC. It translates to CASSPNQETQYF.